These 7 T cell receptor beta chains came from one sample sequenced in a study of control samples from healthy donors and cancer patients. Sequencing used immunoSEQ multiplex PCR; TCRdb keeps in-frame clones, though not all of them. The top ten hold over 0.75% of the sample, which has more than 70,000 clones, just over 90% seen once. The sample was blood. The receptors shown here come from a young woman in good health.

The V call is TRBV19, the J call TRBJ2-2, with unresolved D. Germline-derived CDR1 and CDR2 are LNHDA and SQIVND (reference sequence). Trimming stripped 3 bases from V and 6 bases from J, with 17 bases between. There are 16 residues in the CDR3. In nucleotides, the CDR3 is TGTGCCAGTAGTATTCCTGGGAACATATATTCCGGGGAGCTGTTTTTT. Translated: CASSIPGNIYSGELFF.

The genes are TRBV12-3 or TRBV12-4 and TRBJ1-5; no clear D gene. The ends were cut back, 5 bases at V and 2 bases at J, with 4 bases in the middle. CDR3 length: 12 amino acids. This chain's CDR3 is CASSLGNQPQHF. DNA of the CDR3: TGTGCCAGCAGTCTTGGCAATCAGCCCCAGCATTTT.

The chain joins TRBV28 to TRBJ2-3; D ambiguous. This CDR3 contains 12 residues. Deletions cut 8 bases from V and 1 base from J, with 7 bases between. Germline V CDR1 and CDR2: MDHEN, SYDVKM. CDR3 residues: CASFARTDTQYF. The CDR3 coding sequence is TGTGCCAGCTTCGCCCGCACAGATACGCAGTATTTT.

Only a few counts were recorded for this clone. This sequence joins TRBV20-1 and TRBJ1-2; perhaps TRBD1 as D (5 bases). Trimming removed 6 bases from V and 10 bases from J, with 12 bases in between. Germline CDR1 DFQATT, CDR2 SNEGSKA (reference sequence). The CDR3 consists of 10 residues. Here the CDR3 DNA reads TGCAGTGCCCAAAGGGGCCTCTACACCTTC. Protein sequence: CSAQRGLYTF.

This chain uses TRBV6-2 or TRBV6-3 with TRBJ1-5, with a tentative D call TRBD1 (6 bases). The germline CDR1 and CDR2 sequences are MNHEY and SVGEGT. V lost 0 bases to trimming and J lost 1 base, with 10 bases between them. The length of the CDR3 is 16 residues. CDR3 protein: CASSYSGATSNQPQHF. The DNA of the CDR3 is TGTGCCAGCAGTTACTCGGGGGCAACGAGCAATCAGCCCCAGCATTTT.

The chain employs TRBV6-5 and TRBJ2-1; 10 bases match TRBD2. Trimming cost V 10 bases and J 9 bases; bases outside gene matches: 6. This CDR3 is 12 amino acids long. Germline lookup yields CDR1 MNHEY and CDR2 SVGAGI. The CDR3 DNA sequence: TGTGCCACCAGCGGGAGGGGGTTTGAGCAGTTCTTC. Translated: CATSGRGFEQFF.

This chain connects TRBV4-2 to TRBJ1-2; no firm D call. Trimming stripped 0 bases from V and 4 bases from J, with 6 bases between. This CDR3 has 13 residues. Germline CDR1 reads LGHNA; CDR2 reads YNFKEQ. The CDR3 nucleotides read TGTGCCAGCAGCCAAGATACCGGCTATGGCTACACCTTC. It is translated as CASSQDTGYGYTF.